A selection of T cell receptor beta chains follows, all from one sample in a study of T cells in Graves' hyperthyroidism and ophthalmopathy. TCRdb re-called the multiplex PCR reads with MiXCR, one entry per CDR3 protein. The data show about 360,000 distinct CDR3 sequences, roughly 13% seen once. Sequenced: blood. The receptor source for this set is a woman aged 18-29 years with Graves' hyperthyroidism. The CDR3 runs from the conserved cysteine through the conserved F or W. Each record gives: V gene, J gene, clone size, D gene, CDR3 DNA, CDR3 protein. The D gene is left open where the match is weak. Some rows mark clone size as missing; the rest say once, few, many or name a class of expanded clone.

V gene: TRBV12-3/TRBV12-4
J gene: TRBJ2-6
clone size: few
D gene: -
CDR3 DNA: TGTGCCAGCGACGAGAGCTCTGGGGCCAACGTCCTGACTTTC
CDR3 protein: CASDESSGANVLTF

V gene: TRBV20-1
J gene: TRBJ1-5
clone size: -
D gene: TRBD1
CDR3 DNA: TGCAGTGCTAATGTGGACAGGGTAAGCAATCAGCCCCAGCATTTT
CDR3 protein: CSANVDRVSNQPQHF

V gene: TRBV25-1
J gene: TRBJ1-1
clone size: few
D gene: -
CDR3 DNA: TGTGCCAGCAGTGAATGGGAGGGAGAAGCTTTCTTT
CDR3 protein: CASSEWEGEAFF

V gene: TRBV28
J gene: TRBJ2-1
clone size: -
D gene: -
CDR3 DNA: TGTGCCAGCACCTTGGGGCAGACGTACAATGAGCAGTTCTTC
CDR3 protein: CASTLGQTYNEQFF

V gene: TRBV12-3/TRBV12-4
J gene: TRBJ2-7
clone size: many
D gene: -
CDR3 DNA: TGTGCCAGCAGTTCCAGGGACGGTTCCTACGAGCAGTACTTC
CDR3 protein: CASSSRDGSYEQYF

V gene: TRBV5-1
J gene: TRBJ1-2
clone size: many
D gene: -
CDR3 DNA: TGCGCCAGCAGCTTGGGGGAGGTTAACTATGGCTACACCTTC
CDR3 protein: CASSLGEVNYGYTF

V gene: TRBV24-1
J gene: TRBJ2-3
clone size: many
D gene: -
CDR3 DNA: TGTGCCACCAGTGACCCAGCGGACGTCACAGATACGCAGTATTTT
CDR3 protein: CATSDPADVTDTQYF

V gene: TRBV6-1
J gene: TRBJ2-7
clone size: many
D gene: -
CDR3 DNA: TGTGCCTGCCGCAGGGGAGCCGAGCAGTACTTC
CDR3 protein: CACRRGAEQYF

V gene: TRBV6-2/TRBV6-3
J gene: TRBJ2-2
clone size: -
D gene: -
CDR3 DNA: TGTGCCAGCAGTGTTCAGGACACCGGGGAGCTGTTTTTT
CDR3 protein: CASSVQDTGELFF

V gene: TRBV4-1
J gene: TRBJ2-7
clone size: -
D gene: -
CDR3 DNA: TGCGCCAGCAGCCAGACCTCCGTAGGAGAGCAGTACTTC
CDR3 protein: CASSQTSVGEQYF

V gene: TRBV27
J gene: TRBJ1-6
clone size: many
D gene: -
CDR3 DNA: TGTGCCAGCAGTTTATCGATTGGCAAGAGCTCCTATAATTCACCCCTCCACTTT
CDR3 protein: CASSLSIGKSSYNSPLHF

V gene: TRBV20-1
J gene: TRBJ1-2
clone size: many
D gene: -
CDR3 DNA: TGCAGTGCTTCACAGGGTTACTATGGCTACACCTTC
CDR3 protein: CSASQGYYGYTF

V gene: TRBV28
J gene: TRBJ2-5
clone size: many
D gene: -
CDR3 DNA: TGTGCCAGCAGCAACGGGATACAAGAGACCCAGTACTTC
CDR3 protein: CASSNGIQETQYF